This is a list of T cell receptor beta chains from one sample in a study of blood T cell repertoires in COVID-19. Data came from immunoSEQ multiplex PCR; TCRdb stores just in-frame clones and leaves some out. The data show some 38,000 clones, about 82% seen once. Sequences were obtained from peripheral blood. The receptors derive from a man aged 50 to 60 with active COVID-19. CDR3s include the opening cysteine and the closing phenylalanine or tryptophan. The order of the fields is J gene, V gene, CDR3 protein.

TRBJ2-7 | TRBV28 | CASNPGQRYEQYF
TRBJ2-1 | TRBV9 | CACAGGSLDEQFF
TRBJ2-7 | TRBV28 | CASSTGQGTDEQYF
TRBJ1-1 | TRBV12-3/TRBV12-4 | CASSKTRRAFF
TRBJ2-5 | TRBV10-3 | CAIRDREETQYF
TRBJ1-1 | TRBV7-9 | CASSPPGREEAFF
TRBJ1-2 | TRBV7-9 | CASSFGTDYGYTF
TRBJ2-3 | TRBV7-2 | CASSSPLLIAGGRYTQYF
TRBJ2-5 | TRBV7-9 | CASSSSETQYF
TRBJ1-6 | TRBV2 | CASRGMTGANSPLHF
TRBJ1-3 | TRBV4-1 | CASSQQGVGNTIYF
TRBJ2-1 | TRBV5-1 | CASSQRSEQFF